The clone carrying this TCR beta chain was counted a single time. This table comes from immunoSEQ multiplex PCR, and its TCRdb copy is limited to in-frame clones, with some not included. The data show 200,000 to 300,000 clones, with approximately 83% seen just once and about 2% held by the top ten. V lost 1 base and J lost 4, with 13 bases in between. Germline V CDR1 and CDR2: SNHLY, FYNNEI. The CDR3 runs 15 residues. The record originates from a study of blood T cell repertoires in COVID-19. Study-wide background: COVID-19 samples from acute and convalescent phases originated in the United States, Italy and Spain. Sources were T cells, B-cell-depleted T cells, or PBMCs; the material itself was cDNA or gDNA.

The chain couples TRBV2 to TRBJ1-2, with D tentatively TRBD1 (5 bases). Sequencing was performed on peripheral blood. This receptor was identified in a man in his thirties or forties who had recovered from COVID-19. CDR3 protein: CASSEDRSAFYGYTF. The DNA of the CDR3 is TGTGCCAGCAGTGAAGACAGGTCAGCCTTCTATGGCTACACCTTC.